Following are 30 T cell receptor beta chains from one sample sequenced in a study of tissue T cells after allogeneic stem cell transplantation. Assay: immunoSEQ multiplex PCR; the TCRdb copy retains only in-frame clones and omits some. The data hold 8,500 to 10,000 clones, with roughly half observed a single time. Time point here: mouse harvest day 7 after allogeneic transplant. The graft held 10^6 splenic CD5+ T cells and 10^7 T-cell-depleted bone marrow cells. The sequencing sample was made of gut tissue. These receptors came from a female BALB/c mouse given C57BL/6 T cells with graft-versus-host disease after an allogeneic hematopoietic cell transplant.

This clone turned up a few times. The gene names here belong to mouse. The read ends 1 residue early relative to the CDR3; the germline J gene fills the gap. The gene calls are TRBV23 and TRBJ2-3; TRBD1 was called by the table and not checked on the DNA. The CDR3 is 14 residues long. CDR1 and CDR2 (germline): KGHTA, FQNQQP. The CDR3 bases that were read are TGCTCCAGCAGTCAACGTCATAGTGCAGAAACGCTGTAT. Amino acid sequence: CSSSQRHSAETLY. The entire CDR3 is CSSSQRHSAETLYF. The full variable domain, completed using reference TRBV23 and TRBJ2-3, is DAAVTQKPRYLIKMKGQEAEMKCIPEKGHTAVFWYQQKQSKELKFLIYFQNQQPLDQIDMVKERFSAVCPSSSLCSLGIRTCEAEDSALYLCSSSQRHSAETLYFGSGTRLTVL.

This clone was counted only a few times. The genes are named according to mouse. The CDR3 goes on 1 residue after the read ends, and that part is filled in from the germline J gene. The chain recombines TRBV12-2 with TRBJ2-5; 8 positions match TRBD2. The V segment lost 0 bases and the J segment 8 bases; nucleotides outside the gene matches: 9. The CDR3 length is 15 residues. Germline V CDR1 and CDR2: SGHLS, HYDKME. The CDR3 here is CASSLLGGERGTQYF. The part of the CDR3 DNA that was read is TGTGCCAGCTCTCTCTTGGGGGGGGAGCGGGGCACCCAGTAC.

This clone was seen only a few times. Each gene name is a mouse one. The CDR3 end lies 1 residue beyond the end of the read and is filled in from the germline J gene. Other nucleotide sequences in the sample specify the same CDR3. This sequence joins TRBV26 and TRBJ2-1, with 7 positions matching TRBD1. This CDR3 contains 13 residues. V shed 2 bases and J 6 bases; nucleotides not matched to a gene: 1. Germline V gene sequence: CDR1 KGHPV, CDR2 FQNQEV (reference sequence). CDR3 bases read: TGTGCCAGCAGTCTGAACAGGGGTGCTGAGCAGTTC. Protein: CASSLNRGAEQF. The full CDR3 is CASSLNRGAEQFF. Variable domain in full (rest from reference TRBV26 and TRBJ2-1): NSKVIQTPRYLVKGQGQKAKMRCIPEKGHPVVFWYQQNKNNEFKFLINFQNQEVLQQIDMTEKRFSAECPSNSPCSLEIQSSEAGDSALYLCASSLNRGAEQFFGPGTRLTVL.

This clone counts as medium-sized. Gene names follow the mouse nomenclature. CDR3 sequence: CASSPGGAGAETLYF. The covered CDR3 bases are TGTGCTAGCAGTCCAGGGGGCGCGGGTGCAGAAACGCTGTAT. The V gene is TRBV29, the J gene TRBJ2-3; 8 positions match TRBD1. Sequencing ends 1 residue short of the CDR3 end; the germline J gene provides the rest. The ends lost 5 bases at V and 1 base at J; junction bases unmatched: 5. The CDR3 is 15 amino acids. Germline CDR1 and CDR2: MSHET and SYDVDS. The full variable domain, its missing parts supplied by reference TRBV29 and TRBJ2-3, is DMKVTQMPRYLIKRMGENVLLECGQDMSHETMYWYRQDPGLGLQLIYISYDVDSNSEGDIPKGYRVSRKKREHFSLILDSAKTNQTSVYFCASSPGGAGAETLYFGSGTRLTVL.

Turning to this clone: Gene names refer to mouse genes. The read comes to an end 1 residue before the CDR3 does, leaving the germline J gene to fill in the end. The rearrangement links TRBV16 to TRBJ1-3, with TRBD1 matching over 7 bases. The J segment lost 0 bases and the V segment lost 3 bases, leaving 5 bases of the junction unmatched. The CDR3 consists of 16 residues. Germline V gives CDR1 SGHSA, CDR2 FRNQAP. CDR3 DNA (partial): TGTGCAAGCAGCTTTCCGACAGGGAATTCTGGAAATACGCTCTAT. It codes for CASSFPTGNSGNTLY. The complete CDR3 protein is CASSFPTGNSGNTLYF.

On this clone itself: Germline and genes here are mouse. Read coverage stops 1 residue before the CDR3 terminus; the germline J gene supplies the remainder. The rearrangement uses TRBV16 and TRBJ2-5, with 7 bases lining up with TRBD1. CDR1 and CDR2 (germline): SGHSA, FRNQAP. CDR3 length equals 14 residues. V trimming: 0 bases; J trimming: 4 bases; junction bases outside the gene matches: 1. CDR3 DNA, as far as it was read: TGTGCAAGCAGCTTAGACGGGACAGAAGACACCCAGTAC. Amino acid sequence: CASSLDGTEDTQY. The complete CDR3 sequence is CASSLDGTEDTQYF.

This clone occurred a few times. Genes and germline are mouse. The sequence runs out 1 residue before the end of the CDR3; the remainder is reconstructed from the germline J gene. Additional DNA sequences in this sample encode the identical CDR3. This chain links TRBV26 with TRBJ2-4; either TRBD1 or TRBD2 may supply D (5 bases each). Germline lookup yields CDR1 KGHPV and CDR2 FQNQEV (reference sequence). The CDR3 contains 14 residues. Trimming shortened V by 2 bases and J by 1 base, and 7 bases separated the two germline ends. CDR3 amino acids: CASSLGGGQNTLYF. CDR3 DNA, as far as it was read: TGTGCCAGCAGTCTGGGGGGAGGTCAAAACACCTTGTAC.

Concerning this clone: Gene names and germline refer to mouse. The covered CDR3 bases are TGTGCAAGCAGCTTAGTAGGGGGCGACAACCAGGCTCCGCTT. Encoded protein: CASSLVGGDNQAPL. The whole CDR3 region reads CASSLVGGDNQAPLF. The rearrangement links TRBV16 to TRBJ1-5; 7 nucleotides line up with TRBD1. With the read ending 1 residue before the CDR3 end, the germline J gene is used to fill in that end. Germline V gene sequence: CDR1 SGHSA, CDR2 FRNQAP. Trimming took 1 base from V and 2 from J; bases not matched to a gene: 2. The CDR3 is 15 residues long. Full variable domain (outside the CDR3, taken from reference TRBV16 and TRBJ1-5): NAGVIQTPRHKVTGKGQEATLWCEPISGHSAVFWYRQTIVQGLEFLTYFRNQAPIDDSGMPKERFSAQMPNQSHSTLKIQSTQPQDSAVYLCASSLVGGDNQAPLFGEGTRLSVL.

Details on this clone: Mouse names are used for the genes. The read is 1 residue too short to cover the CDR3 end, so that end is filled in from the germline J gene. The V and J genes are TRBV12-2 and TRBJ2-1, with 10 nucleotides matching TRBD1. The CDR3 runs 14 residues. The V gene's germline CDR1 is SGHLS and CDR2 HYDKME. The V gene end was trimmed by 1 base and the J gene end by 7 bases; junction bases not matched to a gene: 3. The part of the CDR3 DNA that was read is TGTGCCAGCTCTCTTGGACAGGGGGGGGCTGAGCAGTTC. It codes for CASSLGQGGAEQF. The CDR3, in full, reads CASSLGQGGAEQFF.

This clone was counted a single time. Gene names and germline match the mouse. The DNA ends 1 residue before the CDR3 does, and the rest of the CDR3 is filled in from the germline J gene. This chain uses TRBV12-1 with TRBJ2-3; possible D gene TRBD1, 5 bases. Germline V gene lookup returns CDR1 SGHSN and CDR2 HYEKVE. The ends were cut back, 0 bases at V and 0 bases at J, with 9 bases in the middle. The CDR3 extends over 15 amino acids. CDR3 DNA, as far as it was read: TGTGCCAGCTCTCTCGAGGGGAATAGTGCAGAAACGCTGTAT. Translated: CASSLEGNSAETLY. The complete CDR3 sequence is CASSLEGNSAETLYF. Using reference TRBV12-1 and TRBJ2-3 for the parts outside the CDR3, the full variable domain is DSGVVQSPRHIIKEKGGRSVLTCIPISGHSNVVWYQQTLGKELKFLIQHYEKVERDKGFLPSRFSVQQFDDYHSEMNMSALELEDSAMYFCASSLEGNSAETLYFGSGTRLTVL.

About this clone: The gene names here belong to mouse. With the read ending 1 residue before the CDR3 end, the germline J gene is used to fill in that end. The chain uses TRBV13-2 and TRBJ2-3; D gene uncertain. Germline CDR1 reads NNHNN; CDR2 reads SYGAGS (reference sequence). The CDR3 is 13 amino acids. Deletions cut 4 bases from V and 0 bases from J, with 6 bases between. The part of the CDR3 DNA that was read is TGTGCCAGCGGTATATGGAGTGCAGAAACGCTGTAT. Translation gives CASGIWSAETLY. The entire CDR3 reads CASGIWSAETLYF.

This clone was counted a few times. Each gene name is a mouse one. Coverage ceases 1 residue before the CDR3 finishes, and the germline J gene fills in the end. The V and J genes are TRBV26 and TRBJ2-7; TRBD2 might be the D (6 bases). The length of the CDR3 is 14 residues. Trimming shortened V by 2 bases and J by 0 bases, and 8 bases separated the two germline ends. CDR1 is KGHPV and CDR2 is FQNQEV in the germline V gene (reference sequence). The sequenced CDR3 bases are TGTGCCAGCAGTCTGGGGGGGAGCTCCTATGAACAGTAC. Translated, it gives CASSLGGSSYEQY. The whole CDR3 is CASSLGGSSYEQYF.

This clone showed up just a few times. Gene names are mouse gene names. The read finishes 1 residue shy of the CDR3 end, and the germline J gene is used to complete it. The gene calls are TRBV3 and TRBJ1-2; D not resolved. This CDR3 has 13 residues. Deletions cut 4 bases from V and 0 bases from J, with 6 bases between. Germline V gene data show CDR1 as SNHLY and CDR2 as FYNGKV (reference sequence). The CDR3 protein is CASSSTANSDYTF. The part of the CDR3 DNA that was read is TGTGCCAGCAGCTCCACAGCAAACTCCGACTACACC. The whole variable domain, remainder taken from reference TRBV3 and TRBJ1-2, is GPKVLQIPSHQIIDMGQMVTLNCDPVSNHLYFYWYKQILGQQMEFLVNFYNGKVMEKSKLFKDQFSVERPDGSYFTLKIQPTALEDSAVYFCASSSTANSDYTFGSGTRLLVI.

By share, this clone ranks as medium-sized. These gene names are mouse names. The CDR3 goes on 1 residue after the read ends, and that part is filled in from the germline J gene. The chain uses TRBV19 and TRBJ2-7; 9 positions match TRBD2. V lost 5 bases, J lost 3 bases, and 6 bases stayed unmatched. There are 14 residues in the CDR3. Germline V gene data show CDR1 as FNHDT and CDR2 as SITEND (reference sequence). Here the CDR3 reads CASSDDWGLYEQYF. Partial CDR3 DNA: TGTGCCAGCAGCGACGACTGGGGGCTCTATGAACAGTAC.

About this clone itself: Genes here carry mouse names. CDR3 DNA (partial): TGTGCCGGTAGTGCAGAAACGCTGTAT. It yields the protein CAGSAETLY. From start to end, the CDR3 is CAGSAETLYF. J is TRBJ2-3 and V is TRBV26; no clear D. The read ends 1 residue early relative to the CDR3; the germline J gene fills the gap. The germline gives CDR1 KGHPV, CDR2 FQNQEV (reference sequence). The CDR3 is 10 amino acids. Trimming cost V 11 bases and J 0 bases, with 3 bases left between them.

Regarding this clone: All gene names here are mouse names. The read gets to within 1 residue of the CDR3 end, and the germline J gene fills in the rest. V usage is TRBV16 and J usage is TRBJ2-7, with 7 bases matching TRBD1. This CDR3 has 14 residues. The germline V gene encodes CDR1 SGHSA and CDR2 FRNQAP. V was clipped by 5 bases and J by 3 bases; unmatched bases: 7. The CDR3 DNA, read in part, is TGTGCAAGCAGCCCGCGGAGACAGGGCTATGAACAGTAC. This codes for CASSPRRQGYEQY. The CDR3 as a whole reads CASSPRRQGYEQYF.

On this clone: The gene names given are mouse names. The read ends 1 residue early relative to the CDR3; the germline J gene fills the gap. J is TRBJ1-1 and V is TRBV26; D might be TRBD1 (5 bases). CDR3 length: 15 residues. Germline values: CDR1 KGHPV, CDR2 FQNQEV (reference sequence). Between the trimmed V and J ends, which lost 0 bases and 1 base, there was a span of 9 bases. The CDR3 region is CASSLSRQWNTEVFF. CDR3 DNA (partial): TGTGCCAGCAGTCTGTCGCGACAGTGGAACACAGAAGTCTTC.

This clone was seen a handful of times. The gene names here belong to mouse. The CDR3 extends 1 residue past the end of the read, so its final part is completed from the germline J gene. This chain connects TRBV26 to TRBJ1-3; no definite D call. The germline V gene encodes CDR1 KGHPV and CDR2 FQNQEV (reference sequence). The V end was cut by 2 bases, the J end by 0 bases, with 5 bases between. This CDR3 contains 14 residues. The part of the CDR3 DNA that was read is TGTGCCAGCAGTCTGCCCGATTCTGGAAATACGCTCTAT. Protein sequence: CASSLPDSGNTLY. In full, the CDR3 reads CASSLPDSGNTLYF.

For this clone: The genes and germline here are from mouse. The missing CDR3 end, 1 residue past where the read stops, is filled in from the germline J gene. J is TRBJ2-4 and V is TRBV12-2, with 8 bases aligning to TRBD2. There are 15 residues in the CDR3. Germline CDR1 is SGHLS and CDR2 is HYDKME. The V gene end was trimmed by 1 base and the J gene end by 0 bases; junction bases not matched to a gene: 2. CDR3 bases read: TGTGCCAGCTCTCTGGGGGGGCCTAGTCAAAACACCTTGTAC. This sequence encodes CASSLGGPSQNTLY. The entire CDR3 protein is CASSLGGPSQNTLYF. Full variable domain (missing parts from reference TRBV12-2 and TRBJ2-4): NSGVVQSPRYIIKGKGERSILKCIPISGHLSVAWYQQTQGQELKFFIQHYDKMERDKGNLPSRFSVQQFDDYHSEMNMSALELEDSAVYFCASSLGGPSQNTLYFGAGTRLSVL.

For this clone: Mouse gene names apply. The read finishes 1 residue shy of the CDR3 end, and the germline J gene is used to complete it. The chain recombines TRBV26 with TRBJ2-5; D may match TRBD1 or TRBD2 (6 bases each). The CDR3 is 14 amino acids. Trimming took off 6 bases at V and 1 base at J, with 11 bases between the two ends. Germline lookup yields CDR1 KGHPV and CDR2 FQNQEV (reference sequence). Incomplete CDR3 DNA: TGTGCCAGCAGGAGGGGGGTTTACCAAGACACCCAGTAC. Its translation is CASRRGVYQDTQY. The whole CDR3 reads CASRRGVYQDTQYF.

By share, this clone counts as medium-sized. The germline and genes are mouse ones. The read falls 1 residue short of the CDR3 end, and the missing part is taken from the germline J gene. V is TRBV3 and J is TRBJ2-7; D gene ambiguous. CDR1 and CDR2 from the germline V gene are SNHLY and FYNGKV (reference sequence). This CDR3 has 13 amino acids. V lost 1 base, J lost 3 bases, and 7 bases lay in between. This CDR3 is CASSLVGNYEQYF. The CDR3 bases that were read are TGTGCCAGCAGCTTAGTTGGGAACTATGAACAGTAC.

Of note for this clone: Genes and germline are mouse. The read ends 1 residue before the CDR3 terminus; that terminus is restored from the germline J gene. The chain recombines TRBV16 with TRBJ1-1; 7 nucleotides match TRBD1. Germline V CDR1 and CDR2: SGHSA, FRNQAP. V lost 4 bases, J lost 1 base, and 6 bases stayed unmatched. The CDR3 sequence is 15 residues long. The CDR3 is CASSSGTVRNTEVFF. The sequenced CDR3 bases are TGTGCAAGCAGCTCCGGGACAGTCCGAAACACAGAAGTCTTC.

This clone has a handful of counts. The genes are named according to mouse. Read coverage stops 1 residue before the CDR3 terminus; the germline J gene supplies the remainder. The gene calls are TRBV26 and TRBJ2-1, with 10 bases matching TRBD2. The germline CDR1 and CDR2 sequences are KGHPV and FQNQEV (reference sequence). With V trimmed by 2 bases and J by 3 bases, 1 base remained unmatched. The CDR3 is 15 amino acids. The CDR3 DNA, read in part, is TGTGCCAGCAGTCTGGGACTGGGGGCCTATGCTGAGCAGTTC. Protein: CASSLGLGAYAEQF. The whole CDR3 is CASSLGLGAYAEQFF.

This clone was seen more than once but under ten times. The germline and genes are mouse ones. Read sequence stops 1 residue before the CDR3 end, and the germline J gene provides the missing end. This chain joins TRBV13-1 and TRBJ2-7, with 9 nucleotides matching TRBD2. Germline CDR1 is NSHNY and CDR2 is SYGAGN. The CDR3 runs 15 residues. The J segment lost 0 bases and the V segment lost 2 bases, leaving 3 bases of the junction unmatched. The CDR3 sequence: CASSERTGDSYEQYF. Partial CDR3 DNA: TGTGCCAGCAGTGAGAGGACTGGGGACTCCTATGAACAGTAC.

Notes on this clone: These gene names are mouse names. Read sequence stops 1 residue before the CDR3 end, and the germline J gene provides the missing end. This sequence joins TRBV5 and TRBJ2-3; the match to TRBD2 covers 7 bases. V trimming: 2 bases; J trimming: 6 bases; junction bases outside the gene matches: 8. Germline values: CDR1 LGHNA, CDR2 YNLKQL (reference sequence). The CDR3 spans 15 residues. The CDR3 DNA, read in part, is TGTGCCAGCAGCCAACAGGACTGGCGTGGGGAAACGCTGTAT. It translates to CASSQQDWRGETLY. In full, the CDR3 is CASSQQDWRGETLYF.

Comments on this clone: Each gene name is a mouse one. The read ends 1 residue before the CDR3 terminus; that terminus is restored from the germline J gene. V usage is TRBV5 and J usage is TRBJ2-1; maybe TRBD1 (6 bases). The V end was cut by 4 bases, the J end by 5 bases, with 12 bases between. The CDR3 loop spans 14 amino acids. The germline gives CDR1 LGHNA, CDR2 YNLKQL (reference sequence). The CDR3 bases that were read are TGTGCCAGCAGCCCCCCGGGACATAATGCTGAGCAGTTC. It codes for CASSPPGHNAEQF. The entire CDR3 protein is CASSPPGHNAEQFF.

In its sample, this clone was seen a few times. Gene names and germline refer to mouse. The read ends 1 residue early relative to the CDR3; the germline J gene fills the gap. The gene calls are TRBV19 and TRBJ1-3, with unresolved D. Trimming took 4 bases from V and 5 from J, leaving 4 bases between them. The CDR3 length is 11 residues. Germline assignment: CDR1 FNHDT and CDR2 SITEND (reference sequence). The part of the CDR3 DNA that was read is TGTGCCAGCAGTCCTAGAAATACGCTCTAT. Translated: CASSPRNTLY. The CDR3 in full is CASSPRNTLYF.

This clone has only a few counts. The listed genes are named as in mouse. CDR3 amino acids: CASSRTGYNSPLYF. The sequenced part of the CDR3 DNA is TGTGCCAGCAGTCGGACAGGTTATAATTCGCCCCTCTAC. V usage is TRBV26 and J usage is TRBJ1-6; 7 bases map to TRBD1. The observed sequence ends 1 residue before the CDR3 terminus, with the missing tail filled in from the germline J gene. TRBJ1-6 is an ORF, with its function uncertain. Losses at the gene ends were 4 bases for V and 4 bases for J; bases not matched to a gene: 1. Germline V gene sequence: CDR1 KGHPV, CDR2 FQNQEV (reference sequence). This CDR3 is 14 amino acids long.

As for this clone: Mouse names are used for the genes. The missing CDR3 end, 1 residue past where the read stops, is filled in from the germline J gene. The chain carries TRBV26 and TRBJ2-5; D is unclear. Trimming took 4 bases from V and 0 from J, leaving 8 bases between them. CDR3 size: 14 residues. Germline V gene data show CDR1 as KGHPV and CDR2 as FQNQEV (reference sequence). CDR3: CASSPTLNQDTQYF. Partial CDR3 DNA: TGTGCCAGCAGTCCGACACTTAACCAAGACACCCAGTAC.

By share, this clone counts as hyperexpanded. Genes here carry mouse names. The read halts 1 residue ahead of the CDR3 end, with the missing end drawn from the germline J gene. This chain uses TRBV4 with TRBJ2-7; 7 bases agree with TRBD1. CDR1 and CDR2 (germline): LGHDT, YNNKQL (reference sequence). Unmatched junction bases numbered 4, after V lost 5 bases and J lost 3 bases. The CDR3 has 13 residues. The CDR3 loop reads CASSRDRFYEQYF. The DNA read from the CDR3 is TGTGCCAGCAGCCGGGACAGATTCTATGAACAGTAC.